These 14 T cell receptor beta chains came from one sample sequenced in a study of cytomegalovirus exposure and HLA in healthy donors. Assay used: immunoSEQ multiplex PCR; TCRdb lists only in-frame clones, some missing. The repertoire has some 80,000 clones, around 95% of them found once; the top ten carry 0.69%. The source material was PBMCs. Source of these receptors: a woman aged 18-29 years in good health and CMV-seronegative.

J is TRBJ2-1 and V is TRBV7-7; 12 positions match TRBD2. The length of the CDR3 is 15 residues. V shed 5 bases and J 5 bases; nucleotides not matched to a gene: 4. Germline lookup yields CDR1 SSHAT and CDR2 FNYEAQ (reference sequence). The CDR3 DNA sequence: TGTGCCAGCAGCAACACTAGCGGGAGGAACAATGAGCAGTTCTTC. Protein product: CASSNTSGRNNEQFF. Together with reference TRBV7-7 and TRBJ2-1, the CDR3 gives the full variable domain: GAGVSQSPRYKVTKRGQDVTLRCDPISSHATLYWYQQALGQGPEFLTYFNYEAQPDKSGLPSDRFSAERPEGSISTLTIQRTEQRDSAMYRCASSNTSGRNNEQFFGPGTRLTVL.

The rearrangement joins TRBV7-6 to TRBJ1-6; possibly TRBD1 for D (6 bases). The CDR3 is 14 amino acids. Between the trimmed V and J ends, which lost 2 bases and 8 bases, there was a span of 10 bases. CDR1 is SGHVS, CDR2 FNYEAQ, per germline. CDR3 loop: CASSLTPGDSPLHF. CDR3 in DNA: TGTGCCAGCAGCTTAACACCAGGGGATTCACCCCTCCACTTT.

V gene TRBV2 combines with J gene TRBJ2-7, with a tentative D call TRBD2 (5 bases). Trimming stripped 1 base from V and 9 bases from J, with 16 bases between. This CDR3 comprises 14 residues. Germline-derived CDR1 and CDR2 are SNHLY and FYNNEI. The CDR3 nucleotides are TGTGCCAGCAGTGAAGGTAGCTCCTCCCTAGCGCAGTACTTC. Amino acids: CASSEGSSSLAQYF.

CDR3 in amino acids: CASRPDRVHTGELFF. DNA for the CDR3: TGTGCCAGCAGACCCGACAGGGTTCACACCGGGGAGCTGTTTTTT. This chain links TRBV6-5 with TRBJ2-2; TRBD1 matches 7 bases. Germline V gene lookup returns CDR1 MNHEY and CDR2 SVGAGI. This CDR3 is built from 15 residues. V lost 6 bases, J lost 3 bases, and 7 bases stayed unmatched.

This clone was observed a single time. CDR3 residues: CASSAGTSGSYNEQFF. DNA for the CDR3: TGTGCCAGCAGCGCTGGGACTAGCGGTTCCTACAATGAGCAGTTCTTC. The chain links TRBV9 to TRBJ2-1; 11 bases align to TRBD2. The V gene's germline CDR1 is SGDLS and CDR2 YYNGEE. V shed 3 bases and J 1 base; nucleotides not matched to a gene: 3. CDR3 length: 16 residues.

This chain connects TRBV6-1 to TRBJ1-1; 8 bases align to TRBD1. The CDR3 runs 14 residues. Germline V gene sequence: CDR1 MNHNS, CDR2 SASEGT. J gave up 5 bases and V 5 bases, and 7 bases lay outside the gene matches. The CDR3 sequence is CASSRTGLRTEAFF. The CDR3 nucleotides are TGTGCCAGCAGTCGGACAGGGCTTAGGACTGAAGCTTTCTTT.

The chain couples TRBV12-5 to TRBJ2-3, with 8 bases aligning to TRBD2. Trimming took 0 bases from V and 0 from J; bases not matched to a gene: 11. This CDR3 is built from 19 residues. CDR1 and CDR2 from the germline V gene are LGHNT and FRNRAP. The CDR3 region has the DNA TGTGCTAGTGGTTTGGTACCAAGCGGGAGAGCCTTTAGCACAGATACGCAGTATTTT. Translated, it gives CASGLVPSGRAFSTDTQYF.

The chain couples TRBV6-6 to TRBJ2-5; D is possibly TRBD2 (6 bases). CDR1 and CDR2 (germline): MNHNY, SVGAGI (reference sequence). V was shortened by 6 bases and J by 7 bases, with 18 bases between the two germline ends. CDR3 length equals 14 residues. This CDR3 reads CASSPRDSTGTQYF. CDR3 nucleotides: TGTGCCAGCAGCCCCCGGGACTCCACGGGGACCCAGTACTTC.

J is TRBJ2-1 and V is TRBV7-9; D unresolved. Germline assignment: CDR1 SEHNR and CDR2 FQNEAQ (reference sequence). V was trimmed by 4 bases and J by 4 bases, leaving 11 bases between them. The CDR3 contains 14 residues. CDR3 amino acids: CASSSPIEYNEQFF. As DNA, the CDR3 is TGTGCCAGCAGCTCACCTATTGAGTACAATGAGCAGTTCTTC.

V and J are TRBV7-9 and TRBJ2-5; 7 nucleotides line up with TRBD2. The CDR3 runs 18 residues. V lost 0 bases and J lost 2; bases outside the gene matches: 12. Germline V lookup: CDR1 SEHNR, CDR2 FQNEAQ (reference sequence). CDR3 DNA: TGTGCCAGCAGCTTAGCGCCTCAGTACGCGGGAGAACAAGAGACCCAGTACTTC. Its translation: CASSLAPQYAGEQETQYF.

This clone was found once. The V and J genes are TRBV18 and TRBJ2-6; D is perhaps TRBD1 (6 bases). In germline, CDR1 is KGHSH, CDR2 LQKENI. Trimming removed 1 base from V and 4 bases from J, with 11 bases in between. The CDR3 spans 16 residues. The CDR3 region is CASSPRQDLGANVLTF. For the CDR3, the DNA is TGTGCCAGCTCACCACGACAGGATCTGGGGGCCAACGTCCTGACTTTC.

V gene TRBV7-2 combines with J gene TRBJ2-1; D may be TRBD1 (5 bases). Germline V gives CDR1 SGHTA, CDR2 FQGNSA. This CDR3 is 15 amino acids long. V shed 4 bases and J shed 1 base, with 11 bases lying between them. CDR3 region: CASSSGQASYNEQFF. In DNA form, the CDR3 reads TGTGCCAGCAGCTCAGGGCAGGCGTCCTACAATGAGCAGTTCTTC.

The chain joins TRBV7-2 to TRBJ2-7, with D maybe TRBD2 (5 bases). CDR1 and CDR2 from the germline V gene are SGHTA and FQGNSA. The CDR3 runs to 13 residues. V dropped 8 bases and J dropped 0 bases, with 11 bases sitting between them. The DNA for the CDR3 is TGTGCCAGCGAGGACTTGAGCTCCTACGAGCAGTACTTC. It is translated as CASEDLSSYEQYF.

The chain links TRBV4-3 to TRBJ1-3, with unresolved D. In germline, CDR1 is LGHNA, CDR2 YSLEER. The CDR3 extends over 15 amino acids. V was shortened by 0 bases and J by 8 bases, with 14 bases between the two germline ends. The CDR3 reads CASSQDPGSGDTIYF. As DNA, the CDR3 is TGCGCCAGCAGCCAAGATCCGGGCTCCGGGGACACCATATATTTT.